The rows below give T cell receptor beta chains drawn from one sample of a study of T cells in localized non-small cell lung cancer. Assay: immunoSEQ multiplex PCR; the TCRdb copy retains only in-frame clones and omits some. This sample has around 41,000 clones, with roughly 86% found just once. Specimen: peripheral blood, collected before any cancer treatment. These receptors were collected from a woman aged 18 to 55 with stage III lung adenocarcinoma. Both conserved end residues are part of each CDR3. A D gene is named only where the DNA matches it firmly. Clone size appears in some rows only: once, few, many, or a class for an expanded clone.

>NA|TRBV25-1|NA|TRBJ2-5
TGTGCCAGCAGTCGGGGACTGCTTCAAGAGACCCAGTACTTC
CASSRGLLQETQYF
>NA|TRBV13|NA|TRBJ2-1
TGTGCCAGCAGCCCCGTGGGGGTCCCGCGTTACAATGAGCAGTTCTTC
CASSPVGVPRYNEQFF
>NA|TRBV19|NA|TRBJ2-1
TGTGCCAGTAGTATAGGTGGCTCCTACAATGAGCAGTTCTTC
CASSIGGSYNEQFF
>NA|TRBV5-6|NA|TRBJ1-6
TGTGCCAGCAGCTACTCCTATAATTCACCCCTCCACTTT
CASSYSYNSPLHF
>NA|TRBV19|TRBD1|TRBJ1-5
TGTGCCAGTACCTTCCGGGACAGGGCTTATCAGCCCCAGCATTTT
CASTFRDRAYQPQHF
>NA|TRBV19|NA|TRBJ1-1
TGTGCCAGTAGTATAGTCGGAGTCCGAAAAACTGAAGCTTTCTTT
CASSIVGVRKTEAFF
>NA|TRBV6-6|NA|TRBJ1-2
TGTGCCAGCAGTTACTCTCAGGAGAACTATGGCTACACCTTC
CASSYSQENYGYTF
>NA|TRBV5-1|TRBD1|TRBJ2-3
TGCGCCAGCAGCCTCGATCGACAGGGGAGCACAGATACGCAGTATTTT
CASSLDRQGSTDTQYF
>NA|TRBV7-8|NA|TRBJ1-1
TGTGCCAGCAGCTTAGCTCAGGGCAACACTGAAGCTTTCTTT
CASSLAQGNTEAFF
>NA|TRBV11-1|NA|TRBJ1-4
TGTGCCAGCAGCTTGGACCTGGCTAATGAAAAACTGTTTTTT
CASSLDLANEKLFF
>NA|TRBV19|NA|TRBJ2-6
TGTGCCAGTAGCACTTTTGTCGTCAGCTCTGGGGCCAACGTCCTGACTTTC
CASSTFVVSSGANVLTF
>once|TRBV6-1|NA|TRBJ2-2
TGTGCCAGCAGTGAAGGGCATGCTAACGGGGAGCTGTTTTTT
CASSEGHANGELFF
>NA|TRBV7-9|NA|TRBJ2-3
TGTGCCACCCCCATAAGGGGGGGCCCAGATACGCAGTATTTT
CATPIRGGPDTQYF
>once|TRBV10-2|TRBD1|TRBJ1-2
TGCGCCAGCAGCGTACAGGGGCCCTATGGCTACACCTTC
CASSVQGPYGYTF
>once|TRBV5-5|NA|TRBJ1-2
TGTGCCAGCAGCTTGGGGTCGGTTAACTATGGCTACACCTTC
CASSLGSVNYGYTF
>NA|TRBV11-3|NA|TRBJ2-5
TGTGCCAGCAGCTTAAGTCAAGGGGGAGGGGGAGAGACCCAGTACTTC
CASSLSQGGGGETQYF
>NA|TRBV27|TRBD1|TRBJ1-6
TGTGCCAGCAGTTTATTACTCGCGGGACAGTATAATTCACCCCTCCACTTT
CASSLLLAGQYNSPLHF
>NA|TRBV9|TRBD1|TRBJ2-1
TGTGCCAGCGTCGGTCAGGGGGCCGATGAGCAGTTCTTC
CASVGQGADEQFF
>few|TRBV19|TRBD1|TRBJ1-1
TGTGCCAGTAGTATAGCTTCAGGGGGCGCGACTGAAGCTTTCTTT
CASSIASGGATEAFF
>NA|TRBV2|NA|TRBJ1-4
TGTGCCAGCAGTGAGTCAGCGGGGTTTAATGAAAAACTGTTTTTT
CASSESAGFNEKLFF
>NA|TRBV7-6|TRBD1|TRBJ1-4
TGTGCCAGCAGCTCTCGGACAGGGGGTGAAAAACTGTTTTTT
CASSSRTGGEKLFF
>NA|TRBV11-3|NA|TRBJ2-2
TGTGCCAGCTGCTGTCCGACCCCGAGGGGCACCGGGGAGCTGTTTTTT
CASCCPTPRGTGELFF
>few|TRBV2|TRBD1|TRBJ1-6
TGTGCCAGCAGTGGTAGGGACAGGGGGCGAAATTCACCCCTCCACTTT
CASSGRDRGRNSPLHF